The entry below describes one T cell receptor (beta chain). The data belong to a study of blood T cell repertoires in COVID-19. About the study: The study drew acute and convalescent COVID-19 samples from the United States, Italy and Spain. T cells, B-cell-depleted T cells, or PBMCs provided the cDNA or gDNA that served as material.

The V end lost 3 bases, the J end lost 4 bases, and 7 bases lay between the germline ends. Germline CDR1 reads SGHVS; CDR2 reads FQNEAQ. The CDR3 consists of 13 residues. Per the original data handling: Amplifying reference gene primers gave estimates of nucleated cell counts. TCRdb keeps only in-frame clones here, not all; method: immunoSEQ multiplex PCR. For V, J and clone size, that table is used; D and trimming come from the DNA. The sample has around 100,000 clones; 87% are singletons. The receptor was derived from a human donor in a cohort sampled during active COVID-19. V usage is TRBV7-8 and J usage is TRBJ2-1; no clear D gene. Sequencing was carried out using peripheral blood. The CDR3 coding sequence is TGTGCCAGCAGCTTCCGACTTTACAATGAGCAGTTCTTC. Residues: CASSFRLYNEQFF.